This T cell receptor (beta chain) emerged from a study of blood T cell repertoires in COVID-19 (dated by TCRdb to the early 2020s). With regard to the full study: The collaborator samples originated in the United States, Italy and Spain and spanned the acute and convalescent phases of COVID-19. The repertoires were made available in a free public database intended to serve as a resource for research on the immune response to SARS-CoV-2. The sample metadata nearly always contained a de-identified subject ID, COVID-19 status, age in years and sex. The material from the prospective study consisted of cDNA or gDNA derived from T cells, B-cell-depleted T cells, or PBMCs. Where HLA class I and class II types were available, the types were taken from metadata supplied by the sample provider, not from assay-based typing. The dataset comprised deeply sampled blood TCRbeta repertoires from subjects exposed to, actively infected with, or recovered from COVID-19. The samples were drawn from two sources: the first 160 participants of the ongoing ImmuneRACE study, and fewer than 1,500 subjects contributed by 6 global collaborators. Study-wide conclusions, independent of this receptor: The amount of clinical and demographic metadata varied by source and participant and was provided uncurated.

The CDR3 measures 15 amino acids from cysteine to phenylalanine. The kept DNA is CDR3 alone, 45 bases in frame from the first base. V is clipped by 6 bases and J by 0 bases, and the sequence between their germline boundaries is 9 bases long. CDR1 and CDR2, per the germline V gene, are SNHLY and FYNNEI. As regards this clone: There is no known antigen for this receptor. No much larger clonotype is one base removed from it; base qualities were not supplied.

In the prospective study, participants were roughly 18 to 95 years old, resided in under 30 geographic areas of the United States, and were enrolled through a virtual design. In the prospective study, cohorts were assigned on the basis of participant-reported clinical history obtained from a screening survey and a study questionnaire. Each participant in the prospective study had whole blood, serum and a nasopharyngeal or oropharyngeal swab collected by mobile phlebotomists. Prospective study participants could optionally give additional blood draws and questionnaires over a 2-month period. Prospective study blood samples were shipped either frozen or at room temperature before DNA extraction. The immunoSEQ Assay, a bias-controlled multiplex PCR, was used to amplify TCRbeta CDR3 regions from genomic DNA. The source study handled its data this way. The number of nucleated cells in each sample was estimated by amplification of reference gene primers within the assay. To quantify the absolute abundance of each unique TCRbeta CDR3 rearrangement, sequence reads were collapsed and filtered. For each sample, productive Simpson clonality was calculated as the square root of Simpson's diversity index across productive rearrangements. The source is immuneACCESS, and TCRdb retained only in-frame sequences with V and J called. Part of the clones is not carried over; for the studies checked, unresolved V genes explain less than half of this, and the remainder is unexplained. V and J calls and clone size are as listed in that table; D and trimming were resolved from the DNA. The sample data list 200,000 or so clones, and roughly 88% of these were observed just once. Jointly, the top ten make up about 4% of the sample.

The sequence came from a woman between 40 and 50 years old with acute COVID-19. The sample taken for sequencing was PBMCs or T cells enriched from blood (not recorded which). The chain is made from TRBV2 and TRBJ2-6; a confident D gene designation cannot be given. The nucleotide sequence is TGTGCCAGCAGCTTCTCAGACTCTGGGGCCAACGTCCTGACTTTC. Its product reads: CASSFSDSGANVLTF. The reference TRBV2 and TRBJ2-6 proteins fill in what lies around the CDR3, so the full variable domain reads EPEVTQTPSHQVTQMGQEVILRCVPISNHLYFYWYRQILGQKVEFLVSFYNNEISEKSEIFDDQFSVERPDGSNFTLKIRSTKLEDSAMYFCASSFSDSGANVLTFGAGSRLTVL.